This TCR beta chain was documented in a study of Graves' ophthalmopathy and Graves' hyperthyroidism. Study-wide results and limits: Detected in blood as well were most expanded thyroid clonotypes with frequency above 0.001.

Amplified TCR beta CDR3 regions were obtained using RNA transcripts as template. The first round was an RT-PCR with HTBI primers, and the second round was a multiplex PCR. A single record per CDR3 protein comes from TCRdb applying MiXCR to the multiplex PCR reads. The sample lists 24,000 or so distinct CDR3 sequences; 48% were seen once. On this clonotype: The antigen is unknown.

Germline V CDR1 and CDR2: SNHLY, FYNNEI. V lost 6 bases and J lost 6, with 14 bases in between. This CDR3 region has 13 residues. The chain links TRBV2 to TRBJ1-2; D possibly corresponds to TRBD1 (6 bases). This TCR was sampled from an adult woman with stable Graves' hyperthyroidism. Source material: peripheral blood. The CDR3 is CASRKGPGDGYTF. As DNA, the CDR3 is TGTGCCAGCAGGAAGGGGCCAGGGGATGGCTACACCTTC.